This is a list of T cell receptor beta chains from one sample in a study of blood T cell repertoires in COVID-19. Profiling relied on immunoSEQ multiplex PCR, and the TCRdb table lists in-frame clones only, not all of them. The sample includes under 250,000 clones, about 86% seen only once; the top ten take approximately 8.6%. The sequenced material came from peripheral blood. The receptors derive from a man aged 40-49 years with active or convalescent COVID-19. Each CDR3 is given with its conserved first and last residue. A D gene is named only where the DNA matches it firmly. Clone size is shown for a subset of rows, as once, few, many or a class of expanded clone.

D gene	J gene	V gene	clone size	CDR3 protein	CDR3 DNA
TRBD1	TRBJ1-5	TRBV6-5	once	CATAGGTGVNQPQHF	TGTGCCACCGCGGGGGGGACAGGGGTCAATCAGCCCCAGCATTTT
TRBD1	TRBJ1-5	TRBV19	.	CASSRQGFNQPQHF	TGTGCCAGTAGTAGACAGGGATTCAATCAGCCCCAGCATTTT
.	TRBJ1-6	TRBV5-1	.	CASSLIQGGGSPLHF	TGCGCCAGCAGCTTAATACAGGGAGGGGGATCACCCCTCCACTTT
.	TRBJ1-4	TRBV4-3	.	CASSQGVGALNEKLFF	TGCGCCAGCAGCCAAGGTGTGGGGGCGCTCAATGAAAAACTGTTTTTT
TRBD1	TRBJ1-5	TRBV4-1	.	CASSRSGTGGNQPQHF	TGCGCCAGCAGCCGATCCGGGACAGGGGGTAATCAGCCCCAGCATTTT
TRBD1	TRBJ1-6	TRBV12-5	.	CASGGPGQGTNNSPLHF	TGTGCTAGTGGTGGACCGGGACAGGGGACGAATAATTCACCCCTCCACTTT
.	TRBJ2-7	TRBV10-3	.	CAISESLREHEQYF	TGTGCCATCAGTGAGTCGTTACGGGAACACGAGCAGTACTTC
.	TRBJ2-7	TRBV11-3	.	CASSLVGSSYEQYF	TGTGCCAGCAGCTTAGTAGGGAGCTCCTACGAGCAGTACTTC
.	TRBJ1-6	TRBV6-5	.	CASSPLGNSPLHF	TGTGCCAGCAGCCCCCTGGGCAATTCACCCCTCCACTTT
TRBD1	TRBJ1-1	TRBV19	.	CASSTPRTGNTEAFF	TGTGCCAGTAGTACCCCGAGGACAGGGAACACTGAAGCTTTCTTT
.	TRBJ2-3	TRBV4-2	.	CASSQDGASADTQYF	TGTGCCAGCAGCCAAGATGGTGCGTCGGCAGATACGCAGTATTTT